At least ten counts were recorded for the clone carrying this TCR beta chain. Its antigen is as yet unknown. Constant-region reverse primers amplified full-length variable regions, followed by semi-nested Nested Universal Primer A PCR. Via MiXCR, TCRdb re-called the 5' RACE reads, giving one row per CDR3 protein. Of 10,000 to 12,000 distinct CDR3 sequences detected, roughly 18% appear once; the ten largest clones hold about 3.8%. Germline V lookup: CDR1 MDHEN, CDR2 SYDVKM. The J segment lost 2 bases and the V segment lost 6 bases, leaving 9 bases of the junction unmatched. The CDR3 is 17 amino acids. The sorted Tregs were CD4+CD25+CD127-/low cells. Study conclusions and caveats: The TCR gene usage of tumor memory CD4+ T cells clustered together with blood and lymph node memory CD4+ cells and with lymph node naive CD4+ cells.

Sequencing input: Tregs sorted from a lymph node. This chain links TRBV28 with TRBJ2-7; 14 bases fit TRBD2. The TCR sequence derives from a female donor with breast cancer. The CDR3 bases are TGTGCCAGCAGACGAGGGACTAGCGGGAGAGGAACCTACGAGCAGTACTTC. Its protein is CASRRGTSGRGTYEQYF.